This T cell receptor (beta chain) originates from a study of T-cell memory formation after mild COVID-19. V was clipped by 7 bases and J by 5 bases, with 13 bases between them. The CDR3 has 13 residues. The germline V gene has CDR1 SGHTA and CDR2 FQGNSA. TCRdb re-derived calls from the 5' RACE reads in MiXCR, one entry per CDR3 protein. The sample shows about 170,000 distinct CDR3 sequences, over 10% of them seen only once. This TCR derives from a man aged 18 to 35 who had mild COVID-19 (a few samples of this study predate the infection). Cell type and time point are not known. V gene TRBV7-2 combines with J gene TRBJ2-3; D remains ambiguous. The sequenced sample was PBMCs or a T cell subset sorted from them (not recorded which). This chain's CDR3 is CASTPGGGDTQYF. The CDR3, as DNA: TGTGCCAGCACCCCCGGCGGCGGAGATACGCAGTATTTT.